This T cell receptor beta chain was recovered during a study of cytomegalovirus exposure and HLA in healthy donors. Note on this clone: Its cognate antigen is unknown.

The assay was immunoSEQ multiplex PCR, and TCRdb's table has in-frame clones only and misses some. The table lists approximately 76,000 clones, approximately 95% of them singletons. While the first cohort had about 610 subjects, the donors belonged to the separate validation cohort of fewer than 150 subjects. Study-wide results and caveats: Accounts indicate the classifier identified cytomegalovirus status with strong specificity and sensitivity. The TCR clusters that emerged in the first cohort tended, a later analysis found, to co-occur in the 110 or so validation repertoires. In vitro testing confirmed a few CMV-associated chains as specific for CMV antigens.

This receptor was obtained from a woman between 18 and 29 years old in good health and CMV-seropositive. The sequenced sample was PBMCs.

CDR3 amino acids: CASSARGNTGELFF. The CDR3 nucleotides read TGTGCCAGCAGTGCCCGGGGGAACACCGGGGAGCTGTTTTTT. The V call is TRBV2, the J call TRBJ2-2; D is perhaps TRBD2 (5 bases). V lost 4 bases and J lost 1, with 7 bases in between. This CDR3 comprises 14 residues. Germline CDR1 SNHLY, CDR2 FYNNEI.